This T cell receptor (beta chain) came from a study of T cell responses to AZD1222 COVID-19 vaccine. Notes on the study in general: Baseline serostatus was positive in only six AZD1222 recipients. Donor demographics were predominantly white British with a female majority; clonal diversity may be underestimated. There were repertoire samples only from the period after the peak T cell response.

About this clone itself: What it binds is unknown.

TCRdb's table, derived via immunoSEQ multiplex PCR, lists solely in-frame clones and lacks some. The table records some 120,000 clones, roughly nine tenths of them present only once. Germline CDR1 and CDR2: PRHDT and FYEKMQ (reference sequence). The CDR3 totals 13 residues. V was trimmed by 3 bases and J by 9 bases, leaving 15 bases between them. The origin of this receptor is an adult in good health. Sequences were derived from peripheral blood, sampled on day 0 of AZD1222 vaccination. The chain combines TRBV13 with TRBJ2-7; D may be TRBD1 (6 bases). CDR3 residues: CASSFPRGEGQYF. For the CDR3, the DNA is TGTGCCAGCAGCTTCCCCAGGGGAGAAGGGCAGTACTTC.